This paragraph covers one T cell receptor (beta chain) sequence. Its antigen is unknown. The sample comes from a study of graft-versus-host responses after intestinal transplantation. Profiling relied on immunoSEQ multiplex PCR, and the TCRdb table lists in-frame clones only, not all of them. This repertoire shows about 96,000 clones, 80% to 95% found once; its top ten account for 0.17%. This CDR3 is built from 16 residues. Germline V gene data show CDR1 as SEHNR and CDR2 as FQNEAQ (reference sequence). V shed 5 bases, J shed 4 bases, and the junction held 9 bases outside the gene matches. The clonotype comes from a human donor who received an intestinal transplant. Source: unstimulated CD4+ T cells sorted from spleen or lymph node cells, taken before intestinal transplant. The chain uses TRBV7-9 and TRBJ2-1; 9 nucleotides agree with TRBD2. The CDR3 reads CASSRRGGRDYNEQFF. As DNA, the CDR3 is TGTGCCAGCAGCCGTCGCGGCGGGAGGGATTACAATGAGCAGTTCTTC.